The 26 T cell receptor beta chains below all came from one sample that was sequenced in a study of early T cells in non-severe SARS-CoV-2 infection. One entry per CDR3 protein, called by TCRdb with MiXCR from the 5' RACE reads. This sample has more than 65,000 distinct CDR3 sequences, with more than 9% found just once. Sample: whole blood. These receptors were taken from an adult who was a healthcare worker with PCR-confirmed SARS-CoV-2 infection or an uninfected control (not recorded which).

This clonotype has a handful of counts. The chain links TRBV28 to TRBJ2-3; D is undetermined. The V and J ends lost 6 bases and 6 bases respectively, with 16 bases between them. In germline, CDR1 is MDHEN, CDR2 SYDVKM. This CDR3 comprises 14 residues. The CDR3 DNA follows: TGTGCCAGCAGCCCCGCCGGGTTCCAGGATACGCAGTATTTT. This codes for CASSPAGFQDTQYF.

This clonotype was counted ten times or more. CDR3 loop: CASKLRTGMGLDIQYF. The CDR3 DNA is TGCGCCAGCAAACTCAGAACGGGGATGGGGTTGGACATTCAGTACTTC. The chain couples TRBV4-1 to TRBJ2-4; a weak D match, TRBD2 (5 bases). CDR3 length equals 16 residues. Germline V gene lookup returns CDR1 MGHRA and CDR2 YSYEKL. Trimming stripped 7 bases from V and 8 bases from J, with 24 bases between.

This clonotype was seen ten or more times. This chain links TRBV15 with TRBJ2-1; no clear D gene. This CDR3 is built from 15 residues. V was trimmed by 0 bases and J by 0 bases, leaving 6 bases between them. Germline V gene lookup returns CDR1 LNHNV and CDR2 YYDKDF (reference sequence). The CDR3 sequence: CATSRDLSSYNEQFF. The CDR3 nucleotides read TGTGCCACCAGCAGAGATCTTAGCTCCTACAATGAGCAGTTCTTC. The full variable domain, completed using reference TRBV15 and TRBJ2-1, is DAMVIQNPRYQVTQFGKPVTLSCSQTLNHNVMYWYQQKSSQAPKLLFHYYDKDFNNEADTPDNFQSRRPNTSFCFLDIRSPGLGDTAMYLCATSRDLSSYNEQFFGPGTRLTVL.

In this sample, this clonotype turned up many times. The V gene is TRBV28, the J gene TRBJ2-1; possible D gene TRBD1, 6 bases. V dropped 3 bases and J dropped 7 bases, with 13 bases sitting between them. The CDR3 consists of 14 residues. CDR1 MDHEN and CDR2 SYDVKM come from the germline V gene. CDR3 region: CASSFGGLGNEQFF. The DNA of the CDR3 is TGTGCCAGCAGTTTTGGGGGCCTGGGGAATGAGCAGTTCTTC.

The chain combines TRBV15 with TRBJ2-7, with D unresolved. V dropped 0 bases and J dropped 5 bases, with 11 bases sitting between them. Germline CDR1 LNHNV, CDR2 YYDKDF (reference sequence). The CDR3 contains 14 residues. CDR3: CATSREGSGDEQYF. CDR3 DNA sequence: TGTGCCACCAGCAGAGAGGGTTCGGGCGACGAGCAGTACTTC.

This clonotype was seen more than once but under ten times. The chain employs TRBV30 and TRBJ2-1, with TRBD2 matching 7 bases. Germline loops: CDR1 GTSNPN, CDR2 SVGIG (reference sequence). The CDR3 has 17 amino acids. V lost 4 bases, J lost 0 bases, and 12 bases stayed unmatched. CDR3 amino acids: CAWKLAVFSSSYNEQFF. The CDR3, as DNA: TGTGCCTGGAAGCTAGCGGTCTTCTCCAGCTCCTACAATGAGCAGTTCTTC.

This clonotype has just a few counts. This rearrangement joins TRBV10-3 to TRBJ1-4, with 8 bases that match TRBD1. CDR3 size: 16 residues. Germline V gives CDR1 ENHRY, CDR2 SYGVKD. J was trimmed by 0 bases and V by 6 bases; bases with no gene match: 6. As DNA, the CDR3 is TGTGCCATCAGCGAGCCGGGACAGGCAACTAATGAAAAACTGTTTTTT. Protein product: CAISEPGQATNEKLFF.

This clonotype was counted between two and nine times. CDR3 region: CASSLVTGVGEQYF. The CDR3 DNA follows: TGTGCCAGCAGTTTAGTGACAGGGGTTGGTGAGCAGTACTTC. The chain is built from TRBV6-6 and TRBJ2-7; the match to TRBD1 covers 8 bases. The CDR3 totals 14 residues. Germline loops: CDR1 MNHNY, CDR2 SVGAGI (reference sequence). V lost 4 bases and J lost 7; bases outside the gene matches: 9.

This clonotype was observed many times. The rearrangement uses TRBV7-3 and TRBJ2-3; no firm D call. Between the trimmed V and J ends, which lost 4 bases and 1 base, there was a span of 6 bases. Germline V CDR1 and CDR2: SGHTA, FQGTGA. The CDR3 extends over 13 amino acids. As DNA, the CDR3 is TGTGCCAGCAGCTCCGAAGGCACAGATACGCAGTATTTT. Its translation is CASSSEGTDTQYF.

V usage is TRBV25-1 and J usage is TRBJ2-5; tentatively, D is TRBD2 (6 bases). CDR1 and CDR2 from the germline V gene are MGHDK and SYGVNS. This CDR3 region has 12 residues. Between the trimmed V and J ends, which lost 6 bases and 7 bases, there was a span of 12 bases. This CDR3 is CASRTNGGTQYF. CDR3 nucleotide sequence: TGTGCCAGCAGGACTAACGGGGGGACCCAGTACTTC.

This clonotype was found many times. The chain is built from TRBV28 and TRBJ1-2; D is undetermined. CDR3 length: 13 amino acids. V lost 6 bases and J lost 0, with 8 bases in between. Germline V gene sequence: CDR1 MDHEN, CDR2 SYDVKM. The chain's CDR3 is CASSLVANYGYTF. The CDR3 bases are TGTGCCAGCAGCCTAGTCGCTAACTATGGCTACACCTTC.

In this sample, this clonotype turned up many times. The rearrangement uses TRBV20-1 and TRBJ2-7; 9 bases are a match to TRBD2. Germline values: CDR1 DFQATT, CDR2 SNEGSKA (reference sequence). The CDR3 is 17 residues long. The J segment lost 3 bases and the V segment lost 4 bases, leaving 16 bases of the junction unmatched. CDR3 nucleotides: TGCAGTGCTATTCACCCCGTTTCAGCGGGAGGAATCTACGAGCAGTACTTC. Translated, it gives CSAIHPVSAGGIYEQYF.

This clonotype was seen many times. The gene calls are TRBV28 and TRBJ1-6; 7 bases map to TRBD1. The CDR3 totals 15 residues. The V gene end was trimmed by 7 bases and the J gene end by 7 bases; junction bases not matched to a gene: 10. Germline V gene lookup returns CDR1 MDHEN and CDR2 SYDVKM. The DNA of the CDR3 is TGTGCCAGCAACGAACAGGGGACTTTGAATTCACCCCTCCACTTT. Its protein is CASNEQGTLNSPLHF.

This clonotype was seen a few times. V gene TRBV2 combines with J gene TRBJ1-6; TRBD1 is a possible D gene (6 bases). The V end was cut by 7 bases, the J end by 9 bases, with 16 bases between. Germline CDR1 is SNHLY and CDR2 is FYNNEI. The CDR3 is 14 amino acids. CDR3 protein: CASTPGGRTSPLHF. CDR3 sequence (DNA): TGTGCCAGCACTCCCGGGGGCCGGACTTCACCCCTCCACTTT. Variable domain in full (rest from reference TRBV2 and TRBJ1-6): EPEVTQTPSHQVTQMGQEVILRCVPISNHLYFYWYRQILGQKVEFLVSFYNNEISEKSEIFDDQFSVERPDGSNFTLKIRSTKLEDSAMYFCASTPGGRTSPLHFGNGTRLTVT.

This clonotype was found many times. The CDR3 spells CASSQDSIRDLQFF. In DNA form, the CDR3 reads TGTGCCAGCAGCCAAGATTCCATACGGGACCTGCAGTTCTTC. V is TRBV4-2 and J is TRBJ2-1; D may be TRBD1 or TRBD2 (5 bases each). The length of the CDR3 is 14 residues. Germline CDR1 is LGHNA and CDR2 is YNFKEQ. The V end was cut by 0 bases, the J end by 12 bases, with 15 bases between.

The rearrangement links TRBV2 to TRBJ2-3; D possibly uses TRBD1 or TRBD2 (5 bases each). The CDR3 is 12 amino acids. The V and J ends lost 6 bases and 5 bases respectively, with 9 bases between them. Germline-derived CDR1 and CDR2 are SNHLY and FYNNEI. The chain's CDR3 is CASRGVGDTQYF. CDR3 coding DNA: TGTGCCAGCAGGGGGGTCGGAGATACGCAGTATTTT.

A few counts support this clonotype. The CDR3 sequence: CASTLSTSTETDTQYF. The CDR3 DNA reads TGTGCCAGCACCTTGTCCACTAGTACCGAGACAGATACGCAGTATTTT. The chain links TRBV12-3 or TRBV12-4 to TRBJ2-3; a weak D match, TRBD2 (5 bases). The V gene lost 7 bases and the J gene lost 3 bases, with 20 bases spanning the gap. The CDR3 covers 16 residues.

This rearrangement joins TRBV11-2 to TRBJ1-3; 7 nucleotides agree with TRBD1. Germline V gene sequence: CDR1 SGHAT, CDR2 FQNNGV. V gave up 5 bases and J gave up 6 bases; unmatched junction bases: 7. This CDR3 has 14 amino acids. Written as DNA, the CDR3 is TGTGCCAGCAGCCCGCTGGAGGGGGCAAACACCATATATTTT. Its protein product is CASSPLEGANTIYF.

This clonotype was counted many times. The J gene is TRBJ2-7, the V gene TRBV5-1; 7 positions match TRBD1. Germline V CDR1 and CDR2: SGHRS, YFSETQ. After removal of 4 bases from V and 2 bases from J, the junction contained 9 bases not matched to a gene. The CDR3 loop spans 15 amino acids. The CDR3 bases are TGCGCCAGCAGCCCTGACAGGGTGAGGCCCTACGAGCAGTACTTC. Translated: CASSPDRVRPYEQYF.

V is TRBV3-1 and J is TRBJ2-1; TRBD2 agrees at 7 bases. Germline V gives CDR1 LGHDT, CDR2 YNNKEL (reference sequence). Trimming removed 2 bases from V and 0 bases from J; junction bases left unmatched: 16. This CDR3 comprises 20 residues. This CDR3 reads CASSQRSSGGRAISYNEQFF. The DNA of the CDR3 is TGTGCCAGCAGCCAAAGGTCTAGCGGCGGGCGGGCAATCTCCTACAATGAGCAGTTCTTC.

There are a few counts of this clonotype. The gene calls are TRBV24-1 and TRBJ1-5; possible D gene TRBD1, 5 bases. Between the trimmed V and J ends, which lost 4 bases and 7 bases, there was a span of 16 bases. Germline lookup yields CDR1 KGHDR and CDR2 SFDVKD. This CDR3 has 15 amino acids. CDR3 amino acids: CATSDPASGGQPQHF. CDR3 sequence (DNA): TGTGCCACCAGTGACCCGGCCTCCGGGGGACAGCCCCAGCATTTT.

In its sample, this clonotype was seen many times. The chain recombines TRBV20-1 with TRBJ2-7, with TRBD2 matching over 7 bases. Germline V gives CDR1 DFQATT, CDR2 SNEGSKA (reference sequence). The CDR3 has 13 amino acids. With V trimmed by 4 bases and J by 7 bases, 10 bases remained unmatched. The CDR3 loop is CSAISSGRGEQYF. For the CDR3, the DNA is TGCAGTGCTATCTCTAGCGGTCGGGGGGAGCAGTACTTC.

This clonotype was counted a few times. The chain has TRBV3-1 and TRBJ2-1; D might be TRBD1 or TRBD2, each matching 7 bases. The CDR3 runs 15 residues. The germline V and J ends were trimmed by 5 bases and 2 bases, with 13 bases remaining between them. CDR1 is LGHDT and CDR2 is YNNKEL in the germline V gene (reference sequence). Here the CDR3 reads CASSSQGGTYNEQFF. The CDR3, as DNA: TGTGCCAGCAGCTCGCAGGGGGGGACCTACAATGAGCAGTTCTTC.

V is TRBV5-1 and J is TRBJ2-4; 7 bases align to TRBD1. V lost 4 bases and J lost 8; bases outside the gene matches: 18. The CDR3 runs 17 residues. Germline values: CDR1 SGHRS, CDR2 YFSETQ. The chain's CDR3 is CASSKGQALIGWDIQYF. In nucleotides, the CDR3 is TGCGCCAGCAGCAAAGGACAGGCCCTTATCGGGTGGGACATTCAGTACTTC.

This chain links TRBV12-3 or TRBV12-4 with TRBJ2-7, with 12 bases fitting TRBD2. There are 17 residues in the CDR3. The V gene end was trimmed by 6 bases and the J gene end by 3 bases; junction bases not matched to a gene: 12. The CDR3 bases are TGTGCCAGCAGCCCTCGACTAGCGGGAGAAAGAAGCTACGAGCAGTACTTC. This gives the protein CASSPRLAGERSYEQYF.

This sequence joins TRBV29-1 and TRBJ2-5; 7 positions agree with TRBD2. V gave up 6 bases and J gave up 1 base; unmatched junction bases: 8. The CDR3 is 14 amino acids. The V gene's germline CDR1 is SQVTM and CDR2 ANQGSEA. This CDR3 is CSVMMGGVQETQYF. The CDR3 DNA is TGCAGCGTGATGATGGGAGGGGTCCAAGAGACCCAGTACTTC.